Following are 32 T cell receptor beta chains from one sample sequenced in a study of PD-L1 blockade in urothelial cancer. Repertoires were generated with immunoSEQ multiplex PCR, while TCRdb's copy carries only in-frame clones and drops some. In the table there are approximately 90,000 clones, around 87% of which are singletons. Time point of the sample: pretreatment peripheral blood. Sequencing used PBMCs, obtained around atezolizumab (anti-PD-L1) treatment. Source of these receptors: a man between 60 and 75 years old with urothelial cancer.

The CDR3 coding sequence is TGTGCCAGCAGCGATACTAGGTTGTGGGGGGCCAACGTCCTGACTTTC. The encoded protein is CASSDTRLWGANVLTF. The chain carries TRBV11-1 and TRBJ2-6; a weak D match, TRBD2 (5 bases). The length of the CDR3 is 16 residues. Germline V gene lookup returns CDR1 SGHAT and CDR2 FQDESV (reference sequence). Trimming removed 5 bases at V and 4 bases at J, with 15 bases between.

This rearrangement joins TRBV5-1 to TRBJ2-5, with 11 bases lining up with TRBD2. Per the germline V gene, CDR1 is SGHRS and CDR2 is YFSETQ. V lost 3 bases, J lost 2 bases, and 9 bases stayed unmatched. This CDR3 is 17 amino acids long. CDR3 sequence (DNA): TGCGCCAGCAGCTGGGCGACTAGCGGGATAGGGCAAGAGACCCAGTACTTC. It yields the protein CASSWATSGIGQETQYF.

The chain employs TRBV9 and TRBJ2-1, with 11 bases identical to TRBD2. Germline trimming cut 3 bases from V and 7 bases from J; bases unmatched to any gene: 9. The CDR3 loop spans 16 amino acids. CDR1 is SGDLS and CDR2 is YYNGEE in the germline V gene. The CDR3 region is CASSATSGEGLNEQFF. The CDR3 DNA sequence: TGTGCCAGCAGCGCGACTAGCGGGGAAGGTTTAAATGAGCAGTTCTTC.

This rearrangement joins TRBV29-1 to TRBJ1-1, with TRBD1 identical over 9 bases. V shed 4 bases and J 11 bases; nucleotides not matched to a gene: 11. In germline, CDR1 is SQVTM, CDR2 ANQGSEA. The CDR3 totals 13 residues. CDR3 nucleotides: TGCAGCGTTGGTACAGGGGGCTCTTCGGGGGCTTTCTTT. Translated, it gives CSVGTGGSSGAFF.

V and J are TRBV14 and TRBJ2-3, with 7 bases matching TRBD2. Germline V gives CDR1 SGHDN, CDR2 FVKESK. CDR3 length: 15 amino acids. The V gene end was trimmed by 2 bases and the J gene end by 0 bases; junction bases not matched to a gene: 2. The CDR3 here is CASSQQRGSTDTQYF. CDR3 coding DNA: TGTGCCAGCAGCCAACAGCGGGGTAGCACAGATACGCAGTATTTT.

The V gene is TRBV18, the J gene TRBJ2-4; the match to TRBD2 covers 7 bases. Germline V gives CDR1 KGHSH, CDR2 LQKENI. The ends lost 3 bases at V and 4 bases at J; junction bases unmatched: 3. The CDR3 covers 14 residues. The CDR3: CASSPSGTKNIQYF. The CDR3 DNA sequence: TGTGCCAGCTCACCGAGCGGGACTAAAAACATTCAGTACTTC.

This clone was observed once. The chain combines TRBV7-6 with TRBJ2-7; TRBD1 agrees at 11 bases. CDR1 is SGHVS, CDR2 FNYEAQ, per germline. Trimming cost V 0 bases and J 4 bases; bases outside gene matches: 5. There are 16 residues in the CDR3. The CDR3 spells CASSLAGQGARYEQYF. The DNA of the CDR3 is TGTGCCAGCAGCTTAGCCGGACAGGGGGCGCGATACGAGCAGTACTTC.

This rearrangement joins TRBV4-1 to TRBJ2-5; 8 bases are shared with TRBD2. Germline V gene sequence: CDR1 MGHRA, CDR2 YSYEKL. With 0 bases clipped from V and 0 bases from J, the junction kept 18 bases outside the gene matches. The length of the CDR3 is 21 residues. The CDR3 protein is CASSQDYLGARGALYQETQYF. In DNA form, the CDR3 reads TGCGCCAGCAGCCAAGATTACCTCGGGGCGCGGGGGGCCCTGTACCAAGAGACCCAGTACTTC.

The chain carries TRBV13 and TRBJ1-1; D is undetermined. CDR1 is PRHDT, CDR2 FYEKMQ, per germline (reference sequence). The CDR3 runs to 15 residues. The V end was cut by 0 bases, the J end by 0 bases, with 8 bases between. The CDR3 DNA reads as TGTGCCAGCAGCTTAGGGGCGGGGATGAACACTGAAGCTTTCTTT. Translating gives CASSLGAGMNTEAFF. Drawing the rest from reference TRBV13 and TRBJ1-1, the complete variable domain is AAGVIQSPRHLIKEKRETATLKCYPIPRHDTVYWYQQGPGQDPQFLISFYEKMQSDKGSIPDRFSAQQFSDYHSELNMSSLELGDSALYFCASSLGAGMNTEAFFGQGTRLTVV.

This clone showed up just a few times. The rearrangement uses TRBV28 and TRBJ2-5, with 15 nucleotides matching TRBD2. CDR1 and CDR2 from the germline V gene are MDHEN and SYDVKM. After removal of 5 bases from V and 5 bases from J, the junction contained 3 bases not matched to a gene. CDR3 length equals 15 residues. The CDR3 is CASSGLAGGGETQYF. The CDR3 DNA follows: TGTGCCAGCAGTGGACTAGCGGGAGGGGGGGAGACCCAGTACTTC.

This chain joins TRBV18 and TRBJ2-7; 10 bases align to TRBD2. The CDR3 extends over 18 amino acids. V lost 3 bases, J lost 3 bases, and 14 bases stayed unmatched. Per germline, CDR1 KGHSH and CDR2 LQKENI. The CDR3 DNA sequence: TGTGCCAGCTCACCGGCAGGGCTAGCGGGAGAGTATCGCTACGAGCAGTACTTC. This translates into CASSPAGLAGEYRYEQYF.

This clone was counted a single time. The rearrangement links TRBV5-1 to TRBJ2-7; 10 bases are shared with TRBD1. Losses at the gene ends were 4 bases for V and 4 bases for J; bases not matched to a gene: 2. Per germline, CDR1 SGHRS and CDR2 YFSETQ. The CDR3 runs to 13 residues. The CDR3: CASSADRGYEQYF. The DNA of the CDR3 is TGCGCCAGCAGCGCGGACAGGGGGTACGAGCAGTACTTC.

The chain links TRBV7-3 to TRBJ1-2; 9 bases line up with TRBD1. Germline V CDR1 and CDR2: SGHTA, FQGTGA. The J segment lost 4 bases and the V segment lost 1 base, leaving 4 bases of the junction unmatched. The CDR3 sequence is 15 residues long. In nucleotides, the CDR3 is TGTGCCAGCAGCTTAAGCCCGGGACAGGGCTATGGCTACACCTTC. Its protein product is CASSLSPGQGYGYTF.

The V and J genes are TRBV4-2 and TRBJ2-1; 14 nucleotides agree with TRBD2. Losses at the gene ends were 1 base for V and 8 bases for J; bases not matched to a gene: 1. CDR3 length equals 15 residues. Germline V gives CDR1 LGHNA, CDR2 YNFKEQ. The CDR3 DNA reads TGTGCCAGCAGCCAAGGACTAGCGGGAGGGTATGAGCAGTTCTTC. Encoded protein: CASSQGLAGGYEQFF.

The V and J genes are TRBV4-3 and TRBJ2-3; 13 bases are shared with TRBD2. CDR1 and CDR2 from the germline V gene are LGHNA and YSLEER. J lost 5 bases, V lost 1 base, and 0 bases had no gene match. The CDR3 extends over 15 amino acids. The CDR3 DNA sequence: TGCGCCAGCAGCCAAGGGACTAGCGGGGGAGATACGCAGTATTTT. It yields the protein CASSQGTSGGDTQYF.

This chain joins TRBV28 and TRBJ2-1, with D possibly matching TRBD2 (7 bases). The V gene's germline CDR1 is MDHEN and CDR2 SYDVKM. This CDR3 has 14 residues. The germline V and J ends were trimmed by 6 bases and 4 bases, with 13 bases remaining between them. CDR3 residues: CASRGGGSYNEQFF. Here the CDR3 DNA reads TGTGCCAGCAGGGGAGGGGGGAGTTACAATGAGCAGTTCTTC.

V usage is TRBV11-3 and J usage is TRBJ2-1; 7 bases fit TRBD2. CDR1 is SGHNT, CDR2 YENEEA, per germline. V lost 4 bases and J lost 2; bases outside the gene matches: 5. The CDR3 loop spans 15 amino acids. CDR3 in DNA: TGTGCCAGCAGCTCTAGCGGATCCACCTACAATGAGCAGTTCTTC. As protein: CASSSSGSTYNEQFF.

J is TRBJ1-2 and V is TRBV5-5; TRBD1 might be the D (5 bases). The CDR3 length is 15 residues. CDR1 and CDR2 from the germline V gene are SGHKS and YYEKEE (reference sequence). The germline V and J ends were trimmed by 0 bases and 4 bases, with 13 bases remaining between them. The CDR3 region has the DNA TGTGCCAGCAGCTTGGAGGGCCATCAGGGCTATGGCTACACCTTC. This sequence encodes CASSLEGHQGYGYTF.

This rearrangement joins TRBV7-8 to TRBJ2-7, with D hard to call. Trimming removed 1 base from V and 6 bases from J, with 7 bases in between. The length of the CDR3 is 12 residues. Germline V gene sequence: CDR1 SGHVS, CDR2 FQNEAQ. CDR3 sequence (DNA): TGTGCCAGCAGCTTAGAAGCAGGCGAGCAGTACTTC. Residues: CASSLEAGEQYF.

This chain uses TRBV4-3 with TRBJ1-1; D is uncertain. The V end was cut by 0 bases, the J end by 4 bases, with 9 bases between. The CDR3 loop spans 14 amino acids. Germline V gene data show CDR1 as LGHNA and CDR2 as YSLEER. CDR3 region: CASSQDWGGTEAFF. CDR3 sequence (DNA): TGCGCCAGCAGCCAAGATTGGGGAGGCACTGAAGCTTTCTTT.

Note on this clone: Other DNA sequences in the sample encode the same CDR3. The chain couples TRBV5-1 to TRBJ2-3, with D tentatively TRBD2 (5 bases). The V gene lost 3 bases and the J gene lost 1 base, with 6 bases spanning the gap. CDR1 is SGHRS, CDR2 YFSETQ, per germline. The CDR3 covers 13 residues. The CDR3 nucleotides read TGCGCCAGCAGCTCCGGGGGCACAGATACGCAGTATTTT. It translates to CASSSGGTDTQYF.

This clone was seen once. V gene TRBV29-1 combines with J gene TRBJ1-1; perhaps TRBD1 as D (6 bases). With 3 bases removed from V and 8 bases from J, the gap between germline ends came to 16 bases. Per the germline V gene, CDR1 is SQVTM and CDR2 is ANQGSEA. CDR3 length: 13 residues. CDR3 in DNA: TGCAGCGTTGAGAAGCACCGGGACAACGAAGCTTTCTTT. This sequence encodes CSVEKHRDNEAFF. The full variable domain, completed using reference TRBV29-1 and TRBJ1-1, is SAVISQKPSRDICQRGTSLTIQCQVDSQVTMMFWYRQQPGQSLTLIATANQGSEATYESGFVIDKFPISRPNLTFSTLTVSNMSPEDSSIYLCSVEKHRDNEAFFGQGTRLTVV.

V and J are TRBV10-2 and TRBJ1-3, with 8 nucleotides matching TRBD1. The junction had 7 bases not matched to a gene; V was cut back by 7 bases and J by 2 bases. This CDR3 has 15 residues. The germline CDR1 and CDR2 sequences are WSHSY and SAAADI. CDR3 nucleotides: TGCGCCAGCACCGACAGGGGAAGGACTGGAAACACCATATATTTT. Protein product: CASTDRGRTGNTIYF.

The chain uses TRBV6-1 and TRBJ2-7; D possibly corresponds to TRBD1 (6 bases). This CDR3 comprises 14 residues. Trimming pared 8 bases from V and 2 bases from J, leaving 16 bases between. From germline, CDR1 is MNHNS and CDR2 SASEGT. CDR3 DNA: TGTGCCAGCGTAAGAGTCAGGGGACCCTACGAGCAGTACTTC. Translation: CASVRVRGPYEQYF.

CDR3 sequence reads: CASSSGTGLNQPQHF. CDR3 nucleotides: TGTGCCAGCAGTTCCGGGACAGGGCTTAATCAGCCCCAGCATTTT. The chain joins TRBV6-5 to TRBJ1-5, with 9 bases fitting TRBD1. The germline gives CDR1 MNHEY, CDR2 SVGAGI. Losses at the gene ends were 4 bases for V and 4 bases for J; bases not matched to a gene: 5. This CDR3 has 15 residues.

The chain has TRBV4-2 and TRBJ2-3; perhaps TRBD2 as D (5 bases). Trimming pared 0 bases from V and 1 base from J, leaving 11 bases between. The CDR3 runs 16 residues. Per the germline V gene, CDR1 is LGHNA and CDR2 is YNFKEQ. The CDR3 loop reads CASSQEHGAGTDTQYF. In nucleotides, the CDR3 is TGTGCCAGCAGCCAAGAGCATGGAGCGGGCACAGATACGCAGTATTTT.

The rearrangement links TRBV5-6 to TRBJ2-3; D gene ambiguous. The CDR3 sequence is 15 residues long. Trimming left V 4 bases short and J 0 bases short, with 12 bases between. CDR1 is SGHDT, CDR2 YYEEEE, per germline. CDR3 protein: CASSLALPSTDTQYF. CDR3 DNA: TGTGCCAGCAGCCTGGCCCTACCTAGCACAGATACGCAGTATTTT.

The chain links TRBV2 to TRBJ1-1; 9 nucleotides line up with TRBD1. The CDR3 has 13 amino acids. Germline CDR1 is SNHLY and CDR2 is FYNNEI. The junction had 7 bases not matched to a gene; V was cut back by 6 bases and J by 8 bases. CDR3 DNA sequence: TGTGCCAGCAGCCCCGGGACAGGGCTCGAAGCTTTCTTT. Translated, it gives CASSPGTGLEAFF.

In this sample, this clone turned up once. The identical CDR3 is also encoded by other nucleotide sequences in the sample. Here the CDR3 reads CAWVGQGPKENYGYTF. In nucleotides, the CDR3 is TGTGCCTGGGTCGGACAGGGACCTAAGGAAAACTATGGCTACACCTTC. The gene calls are TRBV30 and TRBJ1-2; 8 nucleotides align to TRBD1. V shed 5 bases, J shed 2 bases, and the junction held 13 bases outside the gene matches. The germline gives CDR1 GTSNPN, CDR2 SVGIG (reference sequence). This CDR3 is 16 amino acids long.

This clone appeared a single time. The CDR3 DNA reads as TGTGCCAGTAGTAATCTAGCGGCGAACACCGGGGAGCTGTTTTTT. This encodes CASSNLAANTGELFF. V usage is TRBV19 and J usage is TRBJ2-2; 7 bases line up with TRBD2. Trimming removed 4 bases from V and 0 bases from J; junction bases left unmatched: 2. Germline values: CDR1 LNHDA, CDR2 SQIVND (reference sequence). This CDR3 has 15 residues.

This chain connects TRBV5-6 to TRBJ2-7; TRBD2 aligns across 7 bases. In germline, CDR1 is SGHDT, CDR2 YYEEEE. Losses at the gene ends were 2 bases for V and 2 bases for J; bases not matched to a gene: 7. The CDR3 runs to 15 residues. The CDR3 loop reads CASSFGGSGAYEQYF. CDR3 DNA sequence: TGTGCCAGCAGCTTCGGGGGGAGTGGAGCCTACGAGCAGTACTTC.

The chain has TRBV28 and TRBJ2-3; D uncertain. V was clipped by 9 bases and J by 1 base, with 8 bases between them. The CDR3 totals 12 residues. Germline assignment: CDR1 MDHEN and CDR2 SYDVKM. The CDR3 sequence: CASSRGTDTQYF. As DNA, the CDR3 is TGTGCCAGTTCCCGAGGCACAGATACGCAGTATTTT.